This T cell receptor (beta chain) stems from a study of T cell responses to AZD1222 COVID-19 vaccine. Whole-study context: Second-dose intervals near 4 or 12 weeks were combined. Study-wide findings and caveats: Spike-specific TCR breadth and depth both grew after two AZD1222 doses. Across spike, vaccine-associated CD4 TCRs were found, dominant at 160-218 and 743-854.

As to this clone: Its target is not known.

The assay was immunoSEQ multiplex PCR, and TCRdb's table has in-frame clones only and misses some. Of about 97,000 clones detected, 84% appear once; the ten largest clones hold about 17%. The source was peripheral blood, collected on day 0 of AZD1222 vaccination. This clonotype was obtained from an adult in good health.

The CDR3, as DNA: TGTGCCAGCAGCCGACCCATCGAACAGGGGATAAGCACTGAAGCTTTCTTT. The encoded protein is CASSRPIEQGISTEAFF. This sequence joins TRBV5-4 and TRBJ1-1, with 7 bases fitting TRBD1. CDR1 is SGHNT, CDR2 YYREEE, per germline (reference sequence). V was pared by 4 bases and J by 4 bases, with 16 bases of the junction left unmatched. CDR3 length: 17 amino acids.